These 15 T cell receptor beta chains originate from one sample sequenced in a study of blood T cell repertoires in COVID-19. The assay was immunoSEQ multiplex PCR, and TCRdb's table has in-frame clones only and misses some. The sample records 100,000 to 120,000 clones, about 70% being singletons. The specimen sequenced was peripheral blood. The source of these receptors is a woman aged 60-70 years with acute or convalescent COVID-19.

The CDR3, as DNA: TGTGCCAGCAGCCCCAACAAGGGAGGTGAAAAACTGTTTTTT. It is translated as CASSPNKGGEKLFF. V gene TRBV11-2 combines with J gene TRBJ1-4; the D is unclear. From germline, CDR1 is SGHAT and CDR2 FQNNGV. There are 14 residues in the CDR3. Trimming shortened V by 5 bases and J by 7 bases, and 14 bases separated the two germline ends.

This clone was found a few times. The chain carries TRBV5-1 and TRBJ2-2; D may be TRBD2 (6 bases). Trimming removed 1 base from V and 5 bases from J, with 12 bases in between. The CDR3 covers 15 residues. Germline CDR1 reads SGHRS; CDR2 reads YFSETQ. The CDR3 protein is CASSLKIGGTGELFF. The CDR3 DNA reads as TGCGCCAGCAGCTTGAAGATTGGGGGGACCGGGGAGCTGTTTTTT.

This rearrangement joins TRBV27 to TRBJ2-7, with TRBD2 as a possible D gene (6 bases). The germline V gene has CDR1 MNHEY and CDR2 SMNVEV (reference sequence). V lost 2 bases, J lost 4 bases, and 15 bases lay in between. This CDR3 is built from 15 residues. CDR3 in DNA: TGTGCCAGCAGTTTAAGCGGTGTCGGAGGGTACGAGCAGTACTTC. Its protein product is CASSLSGVGGYEQYF.

A remark on this clone: Other DNA sequences in this specimen translate into the identical CDR3. The gene calls are TRBV11-3 and TRBJ1-1; D unclear. The CDR3 is made up of 14 amino acids. V was pared by 1 base and J by 1 base, with 7 bases between. The germline gives CDR1 SGHNT, CDR2 YENEEA. CDR3 residues: CASSLGHGNTEAFF. The CDR3 bases are TGTGCCAGCAGCTTAGGGCATGGGAACACTGAAGCTTTCTTT.

This chain joins TRBV3-1 (or the pseudogene TRBV3-2) and TRBJ2-3; TRBD2 agrees at 7 bases. Germline V gene sequence: CDR1 LGHDT, CDR2 YNNKEL (reference sequence). The trim removed 4 bases at V and 6 bases at J, leaving 7 bases unmatched. This CDR3 region has 14 residues. This CDR3 reads CASSPRGGMDTQYF. The DNA for the CDR3 is TGTGCCAGCAGCCCCCGCGGGGGAATGGATACGCAGTATTTT.

The J gene is TRBJ1-2, the V gene TRBV6-5; D may be TRBD1 (6 bases). CDR3 length: 14 residues. CDR1 is MNHEY and CDR2 is SVGAGI in the germline V gene. The ends were cut back, 6 bases at V and 5 bases at J, with 16 bases in the middle. The CDR3 sequence is CASRPGTPSYGYTF. The DNA of the CDR3 is TGTGCCAGCAGGCCGGGGACACCTAGTTATGGCTACACCTTC.

The rearrangement links TRBV7-2 to TRBJ1-5; no clear D gene. Looked up from germline, CDR1 is SGHTA and CDR2 is FQGNSA. This CDR3 has 13 amino acids. V gave up 1 base and J gave up 7 bases, with 8 bases separating them. Here the CDR3 reads CASSLVGRQPQHF. CDR3 coding DNA: TGTGCCAGCAGCTTAGTCGGGAGACAGCCCCAGCATTTT.

V gene TRBV9 combines with J gene TRBJ2-5; no definite D call. V lost 0 bases and J 5 bases, leaving 11 bases between the germline ends. Germline V gene lookup returns CDR1 SGDLS and CDR2 YYNGEE. CDR3 length: 14 residues. The CDR3 loop reads CASSVDVRVETQYF. The CDR3 DNA reads TGTGCCAGCAGCGTAGACGTTCGGGTGGAGACCCAGTACTTC.

This chain joins TRBV19 and TRBJ2-5; 7 bases match TRBD1. The CDR3 runs 14 residues. Germline lookup yields CDR1 LNHDA and CDR2 SQIVND (reference sequence). Losses at the gene ends were 6 bases for V and 5 bases for J; bases not matched to a gene: 9. This CDR3 reads CASSLTGVVETQYF. The CDR3 DNA reads TGTGCCAGTAGCCTTACAGGGGTGGTCGAGACCCAGTACTTC.

The V and J genes are TRBV10-3 and TRBJ2-1; 7 bases agree with TRBD2. Germline values: CDR1 ENHRY, CDR2 SYGVKD. There are 13 residues in the CDR3. V lost 6 bases and J lost 1; bases outside the gene matches: 0. CDR3 nucleotides: TGTGCCATCAGCGGGGGGTCCTACAATGAGCAGTTCTTC. Translating gives CAISGGSYNEQFF.

This clone was detected a few times. CDR3: CASSPGSDYGYTF. CDR3 bases: TGTGCCAGCTCACCCGGGTCGGATTATGGCTACACCTTC. V and J are TRBV18 and TRBJ1-2; no definite D call. CDR1 is KGHSH, CDR2 LQKENI, per germline. CDR3 length equals 13 residues. Trimming shortened V by 3 bases and J by 5 bases, and 10 bases separated the two germline ends.

The chain is built from TRBV5-1 and TRBJ2-4; D possibly corresponds to TRBD1 (5 bases). V lost 0 bases to trimming and J lost 7 bases, with 17 bases between them. From germline, CDR1 is SGHRS and CDR2 YFSETQ. The CDR3 is 16 amino acids. DNA of the CDR3: TGCGCCAGCAGCTTGGAGTCTGGGGCAGCCAGGAACATTCAGTACTTC. It is translated as CASSLESGAARNIQYF.

This chain links TRBV9 with TRBJ1-3; 8 bases are shared with TRBD1. Losses at the gene ends were 4 bases for V and 2 bases for J; bases not matched to a gene: 8. The germline V gene encodes CDR1 SGDLS and CDR2 YYNGEE. This CDR3 has 16 residues. CDR3 nucleotide sequence: TGTGCCAGCAGCACCATCGGGACAGGCGCTGGAAACACCATATATTTT. As protein: CASSTIGTGAGNTIYF.

This chain joins TRBV6-2 or TRBV6-3 and TRBJ2-3, with 9 bases fitting TRBD2. The junction had 15 bases not matched to a gene; V was cut back by 6 bases and J by 5 bases. Germline values: CDR1 MNHEY, CDR2 SVGEGT. This CDR3 region has 17 residues. CDR3: CASSPHAGGLSVDTQYF. The CDR3 DNA reads TGTGCCAGCAGCCCTCATGCGGGGGGGCTCTCAGTAGATACGCAGTATTTT.

This chain links TRBV20-1 with TRBJ1-4; possible D gene TRBD1, 6 bases. Germline loops: CDR1 DFQATT, CDR2 SNEGSKA (reference sequence). Trimming took 3 bases from V and 8 from J, leaving 13 bases between them. CDR3 length: 13 amino acids. CDR3 DNA: TGCAGTGCTAGTCGGGGGGCCGGAGAAAAACTGTTTTTT. Encoded protein: CSASRGAGEKLFF.